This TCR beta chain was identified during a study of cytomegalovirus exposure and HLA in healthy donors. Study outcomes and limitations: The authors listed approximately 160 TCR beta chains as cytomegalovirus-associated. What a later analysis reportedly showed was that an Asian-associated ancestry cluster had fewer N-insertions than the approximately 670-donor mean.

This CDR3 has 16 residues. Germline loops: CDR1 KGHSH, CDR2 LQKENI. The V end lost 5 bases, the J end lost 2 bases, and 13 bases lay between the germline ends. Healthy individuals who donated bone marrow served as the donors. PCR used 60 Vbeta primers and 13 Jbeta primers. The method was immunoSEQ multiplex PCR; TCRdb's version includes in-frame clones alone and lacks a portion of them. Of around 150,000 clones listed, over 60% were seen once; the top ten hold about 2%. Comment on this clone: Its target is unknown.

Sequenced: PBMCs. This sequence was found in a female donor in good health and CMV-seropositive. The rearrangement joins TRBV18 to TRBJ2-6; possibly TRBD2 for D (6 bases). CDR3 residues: CASSVVRGTGANVLTF. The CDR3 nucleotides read TGTGCCAGCTCAGTCGTGCGGGGCACTGGGGCCAACGTCCTGACTTTC.